These 14 T cell receptor beta chains were all obtained from the same sample, sequenced in a study of blood T cell repertoires in COVID-19. Clones were sequenced by immunoSEQ multiplex PCR, and TCRdb holds only the in-frame ones, with some missing. The sample shows hundreds of thousands of clones, roughly 90% of them seen only once. Source material: PBMCs or T cells enriched from blood (not recorded which). These receptors all stem from a man aged 55-75 years who had recovered from COVID-19.

This chain joins TRBV21-1 and TRBJ2-7; the D segment call TRBD1 is taken from the table without a DNA check. TRBV21-1 is a documented pseudogene. The CDR3 covers 15 residues. CDR3 DNA sequence: TGTGCCAGCAGCAAAAAACAGGGAGTCCCGCTGGAGCAGTACTTC. Translated: CASSKKQGVPLEQYF.

The CDR3 DNA follows: TGTGCCAGCACAGGACTAGCCCTCGCCTACGAGCAGTACTTC. Protein: CASTGLALAYEQYF. This chain connects TRBV28 to TRBJ2-7, with TRBD2 matching 8 bases. The germline V gene has CDR1 MDHEN and CDR2 SYDVKM. CDR3 length: 14 residues. Trimming cost V 7 bases and J 2 bases; bases outside gene matches: 7.

CDR3 DNA: TGTGCCAGCAGTGAAACCCCCCTAGCAGATACGCAGTATTTT. Residues: CASSETPLADTQYF. The gene calls are TRBV6-1 and TRBJ2-3; D unclear. Germline V gives CDR1 MNHNS, CDR2 SASEGT. This CDR3 is built from 14 residues. Trimming left V 2 bases short and J 4 bases short, with 10 bases between.

V gene TRBV28 combines with J gene TRBJ2-1; 10 positions agree with TRBD2. Trimming cost V 7 bases and J 4 bases; bases outside gene matches: 13. Germline lookup yields CDR1 MDHEN and CDR2 SYDVKM. This CDR3 spans 17 amino acids. In DNA form, the CDR3 reads TGTGCCAGCAAAGGGTTTGGGGGACTAGCGACTTACAATGAGCAGTTCTTC. Encoded protein: CASKGFGGLATYNEQFF.

On this clone itself: Its ends do not fully match the called genes, so a read error is possible. This chain connects TRBV11-1 to TRBJ2-5, with unresolved D. Germline V lookup: CDR1 SGHAT, CDR2 FQDESV (reference sequence). This CDR3 comprises 11 residues. The CDR3 sequence: CTSSSQETQYF. For the CDR3, the DNA is TGTACCAGCAGCTCTCAAGAGACCCAGTACTTC.

The chain is built from TRBV10-3 and TRBJ1-1, with D uncertain. In germline, CDR1 is ENHRY, CDR2 SYGVKD. The length of the CDR3 is 15 residues. V dropped 2 bases and J dropped 6 bases, with 16 bases sitting between them. In DNA form, the CDR3 reads TGTGCCATCAGTGAGCAGCCGGGGTTGATCCCTGAAGCTTTCTTT. Translated: CAISEQPGLIPEAFF.

The chain joins TRBV2 to TRBJ2-4; TRBD1 matches at 9 bases. The trim removed 7 bases at V and 6 bases at J, leaving 7 bases unmatched. The CDR3 has 14 amino acids. Germline lookup yields CDR1 SNHLY and CDR2 FYNNEI. Here the CDR3 reads CASTPWDRVNIQYF. For the CDR3, the DNA is TGTGCCAGCACCCCCTGGGACAGGGTAAACATTCAGTACTTC.

The chain uses TRBV18 and TRBJ1-6, with 10 positions matching TRBD1. Per the germline V gene, CDR1 is KGHSH and CDR2 is LQKENI. This CDR3 is 14 amino acids long. V was pared by 4 bases and J by 7 bases, with 1 base of the junction left unmatched. The chain's CDR3 is CASSRQGANSPLHF. CDR3 sequence (DNA): TGTGCCAGCTCACGACAGGGGGCGAATTCACCCCTCCACTTT. Using reference TRBV18 and TRBJ1-6 for the parts outside the CDR3, the full variable domain is NAGVMQNPRHLVRRRGQEARLRCSPMKGHSHVYWYRQLPEEGLKFMVYLQKENIIDESGMPKERFSAEFPKEGPSILRIQQVVRGDSAAYFCASSRQGANSPLHFGNGTRLTVT.

This chain connects TRBV28 to TRBJ1-2, with TRBD1 identical over 8 bases. There are 15 residues in the CDR3. The junction had 11 bases not matched to a gene; V was cut back by 5 bases and J by 6 bases. Germline-derived CDR1 and CDR2 are MDHEN and SYDVKM. For the CDR3, the DNA is TGTGCCAGCAGTCGCGCGGACAGGGATGGGGATGGCTACACCTTC. It encodes CASSRADRDGDGYTF.

This clone came up once. The genes are TRBV13 and TRBJ2-7; 7 positions match TRBD1. The CDR3 is 13 amino acids. Germline lookup yields CDR1 PRHDT and CDR2 FYEKMQ (reference sequence). V lost 5 bases and J lost 5; bases outside the gene matches: 6. The CDR3 DNA reads TGTGCCAGCAGCGCGAACAGGGGCCACGAGCAGTACTTC. Translation gives CASSANRGHEQYF.

J is TRBJ2-7 and V is TRBV6-5; weak D call: TRBD1 (5 bases). The CDR3 contains 14 residues. Trimming removed 0 bases from V and 4 bases from J, with 10 bases in between. Germline V CDR1 and CDR2: MNHEY, SVGAGI. The CDR3 coding sequence is TGTGCCAGCAGTTACTCGGGGCTACATTACGAGCAGTACTTC. The encoded protein is CASSYSGLHYEQYF.

This clone appeared a single time. The chain has TRBV30 and TRBJ2-7; TRBD1 matches 7 bases. This CDR3 has 14 residues. Germline V gene data show CDR1 as GTSNPN and CDR2 as SVGIG (reference sequence). CDR3 in DNA: TGTGCTGTGGGGGACAGTTTCAACTCCTACGAGCAGTACTTC. Translation: CAVGDSFNSYEQYF.

Note on this clone: Within the sample, other DNA sequences also encode this same CDR3. The chain joins TRBV30 to TRBJ1-1; D unresolved. With 0 bases removed from V and 1 base from J, the gap between germline ends came to 6 bases. Germline V gene lookup returns CDR1 GTSNPN and CDR2 SVGIG (reference sequence). This CDR3 contains 13 residues. This CDR3 is CAWSVPGNTEAFF. The CDR3 DNA follows: TGTGCCTGGAGTGTACCCGGGAACACTGAAGCTTTCTTT.

This clone was recorded only once. Here the CDR3 DNA reads TGTGCCAGCGCCTCCCTAGCGGGAGCCCGCAATGAGCAGTTCTTC. It yields the protein CASASLAGARNEQFF. The V gene is TRBV6-5, the J gene TRBJ2-1; 10 nucleotides align to TRBD2. Germline-derived CDR1 and CDR2 are MNHEY and SVGAGI. V dropped 8 bases and J dropped 6; count of bases not matched to a gene: 10. The CDR3 has 15 residues.